This T cell receptor beta chain was captured in a study of blood T cell repertoires in COVID-19. Study details: COVID-19 samples, acute and convalescent, were from the United States, Italy and Spain.

This CDR3 is built from 17 residues. V was pared by 3 bases and J by 1 base, with 7 bases of the junction left unmatched. Germline CDR1 MGHRA, CDR2 YSYEKL. Original handling: Amplification of reference gene primers was used by the study to estimate nucleated cell counts. Sequenced by immunoSEQ multiplex PCR; TCRdb stores in-frame clones only, minus some. That table is the source of V, J and clone size, and D and trimming were worked out from the DNA. Here the sample spans roughly 200,000 clones, approximately 86% being singletons. Cohorts were assigned according to the clinical history that participants reported.

The sample taken for sequencing was PBMCs or T cells enriched from blood (not recorded which). The chain employs TRBV4-1 and TRBJ1-2; 11 nucleotides align to TRBD1. This clonotype was obtained from a woman aged 30 to 39 who had been exposed to COVID-19. CDR3 residues: CASSQGQGVSHNYGYTF. The CDR3 DNA reads as TGCGCCAGCAGCCAGGGACAGGGGGTTTCCCATAACTATGGCTACACCTTC.